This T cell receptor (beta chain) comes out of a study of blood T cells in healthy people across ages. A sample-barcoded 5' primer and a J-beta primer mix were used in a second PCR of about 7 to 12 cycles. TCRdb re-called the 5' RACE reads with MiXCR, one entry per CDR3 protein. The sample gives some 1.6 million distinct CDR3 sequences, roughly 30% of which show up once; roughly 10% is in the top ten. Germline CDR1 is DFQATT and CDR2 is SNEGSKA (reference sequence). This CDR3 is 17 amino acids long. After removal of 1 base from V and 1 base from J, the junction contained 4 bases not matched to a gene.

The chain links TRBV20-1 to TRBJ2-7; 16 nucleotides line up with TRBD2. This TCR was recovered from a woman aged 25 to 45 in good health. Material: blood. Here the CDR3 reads CSARAPGLAGGSYEQYF. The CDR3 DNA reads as TGCAGTGCTAGAGCCCCGGGACTAGCGGGAGGGTCCTACGAGCAGTACTTC.